This T cell receptor beta chain is from a study of CD8 T cells in Susac syndrome. This clonotype came up once. The CDR3 covers 15 residues. In germline, CDR1 is MDHEN, CDR2 SYDVKM. V shed 6 bases and J shed 0 bases, with 14 bases lying between them. RNA amounts of about 0.5 to 1 ug underwent reverse transcription with random hexamers. From the immunoSEQ multiplex PCR reads, TCRdb called clonotypes with MiXCR, one entry per CDR3 protein. The top ten clones hold approximately 0.53% of a sample with 51,000 or so distinct CDR3 sequences, roughly 93% of them seen once. The chain is built from TRBV28 and TRBJ1-2; the D gene is possibly TRBD1 (6 bases). This receptor was taken from a human donor in good health. Sequenced sample: CD8+ T cells from PBMCs. CDR3: CASRLRGGPNYGYTF. The CDR3 DNA follows: TGTGCCAGCAGACTGAGGGGGGGACCTAACTATGGCTACACCTTC.